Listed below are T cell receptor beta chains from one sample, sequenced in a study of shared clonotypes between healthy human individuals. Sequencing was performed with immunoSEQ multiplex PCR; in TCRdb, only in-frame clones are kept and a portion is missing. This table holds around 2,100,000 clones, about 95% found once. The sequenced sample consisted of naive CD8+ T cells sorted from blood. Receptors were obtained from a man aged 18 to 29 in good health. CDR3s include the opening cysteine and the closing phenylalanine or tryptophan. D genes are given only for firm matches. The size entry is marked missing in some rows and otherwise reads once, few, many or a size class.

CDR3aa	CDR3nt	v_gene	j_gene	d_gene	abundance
CAWSSGQRYTF	TGTGCCTGGAGCAGCGGGCAACGCTACACCTTC	TRBV30	TRBJ1-2	-	-
CASTGTSGRAVGVDTQYF	TGTGCCAGTACCGGGACTAGCGGGAGGGCCGTCGGAGTAGATACGCAGTATTTT	TRBV19	TRBJ2-3	TRBD2	-
CASSAGGPYNEQFF	TGTGCCAGCAGTGCGGGGGGGCCCTACAATGAGCAGTTCTTC	TRBV27	TRBJ2-1	TRBD2	-
CASSYHRDEQYF	TGTGCCAGCAGTTACCACAGGGACGAGCAGTACTTC	TRBV6-5	TRBJ2-7	-	-
CASSFGEGEAFF	TGTGCCAGCAGTTTCGGGGAGGGTGAAGCTTTCTTT	TRBV28	TRBJ1-1	-	-
CASSARDLQTYEQYF	TGTGCCAGCAGTGCCCGGGACCTACAGACCTACGAGCAGTACTTC	TRBV6-1	TRBJ2-7	-	-
CASSVELAGGTDTQYF	TGTGCCAGCAGCGTAGAGTTGGCAGGGGGAACAGATACGCAGTATTTT	TRBV9	TRBJ2-3	TRBD1	-
CASSLGMTGLYEQYF	TGTGCCAGCAGCTTAGGTATGACAGGGCTCTACGAGCAGTACTTC	TRBV7-9	TRBJ2-7	TRBD1	-
CARTTSAHRSYEQYF	TGCGCCCGGACGACTAGCGCACACCGGTCCTACGAGCAGTACTTC	TRBV5-1	TRBJ2-7	TRBD2	-
CASSPESGGDYNEQFF	TGTGCCAGCTCACCGGAATCAGGGGGCGACTACAATGAGCAGTTCTTC	TRBV18	TRBJ2-1	TRBD1	-
CASSEWGIAGVPETQYF	TGTGCCAGCAGTGAATGGGGGATAGCGGGAGTCCCAGAGACCCAGTACTTC	TRBV25-1	TRBJ2-5	TRBD2	-
CASSLEAVQETQYF	TGTGCCAGCAGCTTAGAGGCGGTCCAAGAGACCCAGTACTTC	TRBV7-6	TRBJ2-5	-	-
CASSLERGGIQPQHF	TGTGCCAGCAGCCTTGAGAGGGGCGGGATTCAGCCCCAGCATTTT	TRBV28	TRBJ1-5	-	-
CATVHGEGANSPLHF	TGTGCCACCGTGCACGGGGAGGGGGCTAATTCACCCCTCCACTTT	TRBV15	TRBJ1-6	TRBD1	-
CASAANGGNEQFF	TGTGCTAGTGCCGCAAACGGGGGGAATGAGCAGTTCTTC	TRBV12-5	TRBJ2-1	TRBD2	-
CASSSPGQGLRGAFF	TGTGCCAGTAGTTCGCCGGGACAGGGGCTTAGGGGAGCTTTCTTT	TRBV19	TRBJ1-1	TRBD1	-
CASSQGTPDSNQPQHF	TGTGCCAGCAGCCAGGGGACTCCCGATAGCAATCAGCCCCAGCATTTT	TRBV5-8	TRBJ1-5	-	-
CASSQDPIPGELFF	TGTGCCAGCAGTCAGGACCCCATACCCGGGGAGCTGTTTTTT	TRBV28	TRBJ2-2	-	-
CSATGEYEQFF	TGCAGCGCAACCGGCGAGTATGAGCAGTTCTTC	TRBV29-1	TRBJ2-1	-	-
CASSFSPAGNSPLHF	TGTGCCAGCAGCTTCTCCCCGGCAGGGAATTCACCCCTCCACTTT	TRBV11-1	TRBJ1-6	-	-
CAGTTHRGLNTSPVDTEAFF	TGCGCCGGCACAACCCACAGGGGCCTAAACACATCCCCTGTGGACACTGAAGCTTTCTTT	TRBV10-1	TRBJ1-1	TRBD1	once
CASSVSGTEGYEQYF	TGTGCCAGCAGCGTGAGCGGGACGGAGGGCTACGAGCAGTACTTC	TRBV9	TRBJ2-7	TRBD2	-
CASSSYNLADEQYF	TGTGCCAGCAGTTCTTATAACCTCGCGGACGAGCAGTACTTC	TRBV28	TRBJ2-7	-	once
CASSKEWGLALSETQYF	TGTGCCAGCAGCAAAGAGTGGGGGCTTGCGCTGTCTGAGACCCAGTACTTC	TRBV21-1	TRBJ2-5	-	-
CASSLEEEQYF	TGTGCCAGCAGCTTAGAAGAGGAGCAGTACTTC	TRBV7-9	TRBJ2-7	-	-
CASSFWTSGNAYEQYF	TGTGCCAGCAGCTTTTGGACTAGCGGGAATGCCTACGAGCAGTACTTC	TRBV7-2	TRBJ2-7	TRBD2	-
CASSYSTRNEQFF	TGTGCCAGCAGTTACTCGACACGCAATGAGCAGTTCTTC	TRBV6-5	TRBJ2-1	-	-
CASKETGPASPLHF	TGTGCCAGCAAAGAAACAGGGCCGGCTTCACCCCTCCACTTT	TRBV27	TRBJ1-6	-	once
CASSQVVGDTLTYEQYF	TGCGCCAGCAGCCAAGTCGTCGGGGACACCCTTACCTACGAGCAGTACTTC	TRBV4-1	TRBJ2-7	-	-
CASSEGLLNEQFF	TGTGCCAGCAGCGAGGGACTGCTCAATGAGCAGTTCTTC	TRBV7-9	TRBJ2-1	-	-
CASSLAGSGKLGYGYTF	TGTGCCAGCAGCTTGGCGGGTTCGGGGAAACTCGGCTATGGCTACACCTTC	TRBV5-4	TRBJ1-2	-	-
CASSFAGLGGYTF	TGTGCCAGCAGTTTTGCCGGGCTCGGAGGCTACACCTTC	TRBV27	TRBJ1-2	-	-
CASSRRSSLNTEAFF	TGTGCCAGCAGTCGTCGCTCCAGTTTGAACACTGAAGCTTTCTTT	TRBV6-6	TRBJ1-1	-	-
CASSDGISTDTQYF	TGCGCCAGCAGTGATGGGATTTCCACAGATACGCAGTATTTT	TRBV10-2	TRBJ2-3	-	-
CASSEYRDYEQYF	TGTGCCAGCAGTGAATACAGGGATTACGAGCAGTACTTC	TRBV6-1	TRBJ2-7	-	-
CASSSLAGVYEQYF	TGTGCCAGCAGTTCACTAGCGGGAGTCTACGAGCAGTACTTC	TRBV6-5	TRBJ2-7	TRBD2	-
CASSLVEGIGYGYTF	TGTGCCAGCAGCTTGGTTGAAGGGATCGGCTATGGCTACACCTTC	TRBV5-6	TRBJ1-2	-	-
CASSDRRTGDTEAFF	TGTGCCAGCAGTGATAGGCGGACAGGGGACACTGAAGCTTTCTTT	TRBV6-1	TRBJ1-1	TRBD1	-
CASNDLGETQYF	TGTGCCAGCAACGATTTGGGAGAGACCCAGTACTTC	TRBV5-6	TRBJ2-5	-	-
CSVEGLLAGVYNEQFF	TGCAGCGTTGAAGGCCTACTAGCGGGGGTCTACAATGAGCAGTTCTTC	TRBV29-1	TRBJ2-1	TRBD2	-
CASSVGGSDPQYF	TGTGCCAGCAGCGTAGGGGGTAGCGACCCACAGTACTTC	TRBV9	TRBJ2-5	-	-
CASSFLGGEKLFF	TGTGCCAGCAGTTTCTTGGGTGGTGAAAAACTGTTTTTT	TRBV27	TRBJ1-4	-	-
CASQGKGTTDTQYF	TGTGCCAGCCAGGGAAAGGGTACCACAGATACGCAGTATTTT	TRBV6-5	TRBJ2-3	-	-
CASSFLDSTDEQFF	TGTGCCAGCAGTTTCCTGGACAGCACGGATGAGCAGTTCTTC	TRBV27	TRBJ2-1	-	once
CASSFRDRGTDTQYF	TGTGCCAGCAGTTTCCGGGACAGGGGCACAGATACGCAGTATTTT	TRBV6-5	TRBJ2-3	TRBD1	-
CASSFGQGTGSPLHF	TGTGCCAGCAGCTTCGGACAGGGGACAGGCTCACCCCTCCACTTT	TRBV5-6	TRBJ1-6	TRBD1	-